The 15 T cell receptor beta chains reported below all come from one sample, sequenced in a study of blood T cell repertoires in COVID-19. Data came from immunoSEQ multiplex PCR; TCRdb stores just in-frame clones and leaves some out. The table includes around 250,000 clones, 70% to 90% detected once. The sequenced sample was PBMCs or T cells enriched from blood (not recorded which). The receptors stem from a woman between 45 and 65 years old who had been exposed to COVID-19.

This clone was recorded once. The rearrangement uses TRBV5-4 and TRBJ1-3, with D unresolved. The CDR3 consists of 14 residues. V was cut by 0 bases and J by 7 bases, with 11 bases left in between. The germline CDR1 and CDR2 sequences are SGHNT and YYREEE (reference sequence). The CDR3 here is CASSLEPIGNTIYF. The CDR3 coding sequence is TGTGCCAGCAGCTTGGAACCCATCGGGAACACCATATATTTT. Full variable domain (rest looked up from reference TRBV5-4 and TRBJ1-3): ETGVTQSPTHLIKTRGQQVTLRCSSQSGHNTVSWYQQALGQGPQFIFQYYREEENGRGNFPPRFSGLQFPNYSSELNVNALELDDSALYLCASSLEPIGNTIYFGEGSWLTVV.

The J gene is TRBJ2-7, the V gene TRBV29-1; perhaps TRBD2 as D (5 bases). The CDR3 is made up of 14 amino acids. The germline V gene encodes CDR1 SQVTM and CDR2 ANQGSEA. The V end lost 5 bases, the J end lost 0 bases, and 14 bases lay between the germline ends. CDR3 sequence (DNA): TGCAGCGTTTACCCAGCGGATAGCTCCTACGAGCAGTACTTC. Protein product: CSVYPADSSYEQYF.

The chain is built from TRBV27 and TRBJ2-5; maybe TRBD1 (8 bases). This CDR3 spans 15 amino acids. The V gene's germline CDR1 is MNHEY and CDR2 SMNVEV (reference sequence). Trimming shortened V by 3 bases and J by 5 bases, and 16 bases separated the two germline ends. In DNA, the CDR3 is TGTGCCAGCAGTTTTTTAACAGGGGGAGGGGAGACCCAGTACTTC. As protein: CASSFLTGGGETQYF.

This chain joins TRBV2 and TRBJ1-1; D possibly corresponds to TRBD1 (5 bases). V was trimmed by 8 bases and J by 10 bases, leaving 14 bases between them. The CDR3 has 11 amino acids. Germline CDR1 is SNHLY and CDR2 is FYNNEI. The CDR3 DNA follows: TGTGCCAGCTATACTCCGGGGGGAGCTTTCTTT. Amino acid sequence: CASYTPGGAFF.

This chain joins TRBV7-2 and TRBJ1-1; TRBD1 aligns across 9 bases. Germline V gene lookup returns CDR1 SGHTA and CDR2 FQGNSA. After removal of 1 base from V and 4 bases from J, the junction contained 10 bases not matched to a gene. The CDR3 covers 17 residues. The CDR3 DNA is TGTGCCAGCAGCTTAGGGCCTAACAGGGGGCGGCGCACTGAAGCTTTCTTT. Protein: CASSLGPNRGRRTEAFF.

The chain carries TRBV28 and TRBJ1-1; the match to TRBD1 covers 8 bases. CDR3 length: 16 residues. Germline values: CDR1 MDHEN, CDR2 SYDVKM. After removal of 3 bases from V and 1 base from J, the junction contained 7 bases not matched to a gene. CDR3 amino acids: CASSFSYRGWNTEAFF. CDR3 DNA sequence: TGTGCCAGCAGTTTCTCCTACAGGGGGTGGAACACTGAAGCTTTCTTT. Drawing the rest from reference TRBV28 and TRBJ1-1, the complete variable domain is DVKVTQSSRYLVKRTGEKVFLECVQDMDHENMFWYRQDPGLGLRLIYFSYDVKMKEKGDIPEGYSVSREKKERFSLILESASTNQTSMYLCASSFSYRGWNTEAFFGQGTRLTVV.

The chain carries TRBV10-2 and TRBJ1-5; D gene uncertain. This CDR3 is 17 amino acids long. CDR1 and CDR2 from the germline V gene are WSHSY and SAAADI. V shed 7 bases and J shed 5 bases, with 24 bases lying between them. The CDR3, as DNA: TGCGCCAGCACGGTAAGGAGAAACCAACCAGCATATCAGCCCCAGCATTTT. It encodes CASTVRRNQPAYQPQHF.

This clone was seen only a few times. The V and J genes are TRBV3-1 (or the pseudogene TRBV3-2) and TRBJ1-2, with D hard to call. Trimming removed 1 base at V and 2 bases at J, with 8 bases between. Looked up from germline, CDR1 is LGHDT and CDR2 is YNNKEL (reference sequence). This CDR3 is built from 14 residues. In DNA, the CDR3 is TGTGCCAGCAGCCAAGGAGGATTAAACTATGGCTACACCTTC. It codes for CASSQGGLNYGYTF.

The chain combines TRBV7-9 with TRBJ2-2, with TRBD2 as a possible D gene (5 bases). There are 12 residues in the CDR3. The germline V and J ends were trimmed by 5 bases and 6 bases, with 7 bases remaining between them. The germline CDR1 and CDR2 sequences are SEHNR and FQNEAQ (reference sequence). Written as DNA, the CDR3 is TGTGCCAGCAGCCGTAGCGCCGGGGAGCTGTTTTTT. It codes for CASSRSAGELFF.

Only a few counts were recorded for this clone. The same CDR3 can be traced to other DNA sequences in this sample. The chain couples TRBV29-1 to TRBJ1-1; D not resolved. Between the trimmed V and J ends, which lost 4 bases and 1 base, there was a span of 7 bases. Germline V gene sequence: CDR1 SQVTM, CDR2 ANQGSEA. CDR3 length: 12 amino acids. CDR3 sequence (DNA): TGCAGCGTTGTGCGGGGGAACACTGAAGCTTTCTTT. Residues: CSVVRGNTEAFF.

V gene TRBV16 combines with J gene TRBJ1-1; D ambiguous. The CDR3 totals 14 residues. The V gene lost 0 bases and the J gene lost 2 bases, with 7 bases spanning the gap. The germline gives CDR1 KGHSY, CDR2 FQNENV. CDR3 bases: TGTGCCAGCAGCCAATCGGGAGCTAACACTGAAGCTTTCTTT. Translated: CASSQSGANTEAFF. The full variable domain, completed using reference TRBV16 and TRBJ1-1, is GEEVAQTPKHLVRGEGQKAKLYCAPIKGHSYVFWYQQVLKNEFKFLISFQNENVFDETGMPKERFSAKCLPNSPCSLEIQATKLEDSAVYFCASSQSGANTEAFFGQGTRLTVV.

This clone was observed once. This chain joins TRBV7-9 and TRBJ1-1; D is unclear. CDR1 SEHNR and CDR2 FQNEAQ come from the germline V gene (reference sequence). V was clipped by 2 bases and J by 4 bases, with 8 bases between them. The CDR3 loop spans 13 amino acids. The CDR3 sequence is CASSLYPGTEAFF. The DNA for the CDR3 is TGTGCCAGCAGCTTATATCCGGGCACTGAAGCTTTCTTT.

The genes are TRBV29-1 and TRBJ1-5; 7 nucleotides align to TRBD1. Germline CDR1 is SQVTM and CDR2 is ANQGSEA. With V trimmed by 6 bases and J by 11 bases, 13 bases remained unmatched. The CDR3 extends over 13 amino acids. CDR3 DNA sequence: TGCAGCGTCGGGGGACAGTGGGGTGGGGCCCAGCATTTT. This gives the protein CSVGGQWGGAQHF.

This clone occurred a few times. This chain joins TRBV30 and TRBJ1-3; 8 nucleotides align to TRBD1. The CDR3 contains 17 residues. V shed 3 bases and J 0 bases; nucleotides not matched to a gene: 10. CDR1 GTSNPN and CDR2 SVGIG come from the germline V gene (reference sequence). In DNA, the CDR3 is TGTGCCTGGAGGACCCAACAGGGGGGCTACTCTGGAAACACCATATATTTT. Residues: CAWRTQQGGYSGNTIYF.

The V gene is TRBV20-1, the J gene TRBJ1-1; D ambiguous. The V gene lost 3 bases and the J gene lost 5 bases, with 4 bases spanning the gap. Germline CDR1 DFQATT, CDR2 SNEGSKA (reference sequence). The CDR3 runs 10 residues. The CDR3 region has the DNA TGCAGTGCTAGCTCGACTGAAGCTTTCTTT. It translates to CSASSTEAFF.